The subject of this entry is one T cell receptor (beta chain). Its specificity is not known. TCRdb passed the RACE reads through MiXCR, listing each CDR3 protein once. Altogether 95,000 to 150,000 distinct CDR3 sequences are present, over 9% being singletons, with the ten largest covering around 2.5%. Stated time point: patch test 3, about 24 weeks after DPC sensitization. Sample treatment: therapeutic diphenylcyclopropenone sensitization with weekly scalp DPC. These data come from a study of human T cells and chemical hapten exposure. Study results and limitations: Significantly more large CDR3 similarity clusters arose among expanded TCRs than among controls. Among TCRs, those above 1 in 1000 frequency were unaffected by DPC sensitization.

The source material was whole blood, sampled in connection with sensitization to the hapten diphenylcyclopropenone (DPC). The receptor's source is a woman between 45 and 60 years old with alopecia areata. Some clones in this sample may be carry-over from other donors' samples.

CDR3 nucleotide sequence: TGTGCCAGCAGCCCGGATCTCACAGATACGCAGTATTTT. It translates to CASSPDLTDTQYF. The J gene is TRBJ2-3, the V gene TRBV5-5; D remains unclear. CDR1 is SGHKS and CDR2 is YYEKEE in the germline V gene (reference sequence). Trimming shortened V by 4 bases and J by 2 bases, and 8 bases separated the two germline ends. CDR3 length: 13 residues.